The rows below give T cell receptor beta chains drawn from one sample of a study of beta chain features in type 1 diabetes. Sequenced by immunoSEQ multiplex PCR; TCRdb stores in-frame clones only, minus some. The table includes 600,000 or so clones, around 12% detected once. The sequencing input was naive CD4+ T cells from blood. These receptor sequences come from a man aged 25 to 45 with type 1 diabetes. Both conserved end residues are part of each CDR3. A D gene is named only where the DNA matches it firmly. Clone sizes are given selectively: once, few, many, or a class where the clone is expanded.

d_call	v_call	j_call	clone_size	cdr3_nt	cdr3_aa
-	TRBV30	TRBJ2-3	-	TGTGCCTGGAGTGTCCCCTACTATAAAAGCACAGATACGCAGTATTTT	CAWSVPYYKSTDTQYF
TRBD2	TRBV5-1	TRBJ2-5	few	TGCGCCAGCAGCTTGGCCAGCGGGGGCTTTGGAGAGACCCAGTACTTC	CASSLASGGFGETQYF
-	TRBV29-1	TRBJ1-1	-	TGCAGCGTTAAGGGGCCGGGGACTGAAGCTTTCTTT	CSVKGPGTEAFF
TRBD1	TRBV28	TRBJ2-2	few	TGTGCCATCGATGGACAGGGAAGGACCGGGGAGCTGTTTTTT	CAIDGQGRTGELFF
TRBD1	TRBV5-4	TRBJ2-4	few	TGTGCCAGCAGCGGGCAGGGGGAAGTGTCGATGGCCAAAAACATTCAGTACTTC	CASSGQGEVSMAKNIQYF
TRBD1	TRBV9	TRBJ1-4	-	TGTGCCAGCAGCCCTTCCGGACAGGCTTGGGGTGAAAAACTGTTTTTT	CASSPSGQAWGEKLFF
TRBD1	TRBV7-9	TRBJ1-1	-	TGTGCCAGCAGCTTCAGGGGGGAAACGGGCACTGAAGCTTTCTTT	CASSFRGETGTEAFF
-	TRBV13	TRBJ1-2	-	TGTGCCAGCAGTGGGAAGGGTTCCAACTATGGCTACACCTTC	CASSGKGSNYGYTF
-	TRBV29-1	TRBJ1-1	few	TGCAGCGCAGAAGGTCCACTGAACACTGAAGCTTTCTTT	CSAEGPLNTEAFF
-	TRBV11-3	TRBJ2-5	few	TGTGCCAGCACCCTACTGGGGGGTGAGACCCAGTACTTC	CASTLLGGETQYF
-	TRBV28	TRBJ1-5	-	TGTGCCAGCAGGGTACGGGATCAGCCCCAGCATTTT	CASRVRDQPQHF
-	TRBV29-1	TRBJ1-4	-	TGCAGCGTTTTCGAGGGACCGACTAATGAAAAACTGTTTTTT	CSVFEGPTNEKLFF
-	TRBV4-3	TRBJ2-7	few	TGCGCCAGCAGCCAAGACACGGGGTGGTCCTACGAGCAGTACTTC	CASSQDTGWSYEQYF
TRBD2	TRBV7-2	TRBJ2-5	-	TGTGCCAGCAGCCATGGACTAGCGCAAGAGACCCAGTACTTC	CASSHGLAQETQYF
TRBD2	TRBV30	TRBJ2-5	few	TGTGCCTGGAACCACGACGGGGGGATGGAGACCCAGTACTTC	CAWNHDGGMETQYF
-	TRBV2	TRBJ2-1	few	TGTGCCAGCAGTGCGCGGGGTGGATCTCGGTACAATGAGCAGTTCTTC	CASSARGGSRYNEQFF
-	TRBV7-8	TRBJ2-2	few	TGTGCCAGCAGCTTCAGGGGGGACACCGGGGAGCTGTTTTTT	CASSFRGDTGELFF
-	TRBV7-2	TRBJ1-6	-	TGTGCCAGCAGCTCGCCAGGAGGAAATTCACCCCTCCACTTT	CASSSPGGNSPLHF
TRBD2	TRBV6-5	TRBJ2-3	few	TGTGCCAGCAGTTACTCCGGGACTAGCGGGGGTAACACGCAGTATTTT	CASSYSGTSGGNTQYF
TRBD1	TRBV14	TRBJ2-3	few	TGTGCCAGCAGCCAAGATCGTGTGGGACAGGGCACAGATACGCAGTATTTT	CASSQDRVGQGTDTQYF
-	TRBV27	TRBJ2-3	few	TGTGCCAGCAGTTTTAAAGGGGGGGCCATAGGAGATACGCAGTATTTT	CASSFKGGAIGDTQYF
TRBD2	TRBV18	TRBJ2-3	few	TGTGCCAGCTCACCACAACGGGGGGAACGAGATACGCAGTATTTT	CASSPQRGERDTQYF
-	TRBV5-1	TRBJ2-7	few	TGCGCCAGCAGCTTGGCCTTGGCGGGAAGCTCCTACGAGCAGTACTTC	CASSLALAGSSYEQYF
TRBD1	TRBV6-5	TRBJ1-1	few	TGTGCCAGCAGACGACAGGGGGACACTGAAGCTTTCTTT	CASRRQGDTEAFF
TRBD1	TRBV6-6	TRBJ2-7	-	TGTGCCAGCAGTTACTCGACCAGGGGGTCCTACGAGCAGTACTTC	CASSYSTRGSYEQYF
-	TRBV2	TRBJ2-6	-	TGTGCCAGCAGTGAGTTGGGGCCAGCCTCTGGGGCCAACGTCCTGACTTTC	CASSELGPASGANVLTF
-	TRBV29-1	TRBJ2-1	-	TGCAGCGTTGGTAGCTACAATGAGCAGTTCTTC	CSVGSYNEQFF
TRBD1	TRBV5-6	TRBJ1-5	-	TGTGCCAGCAGTCGTTTCGACAGGGGAAATCAGCCCCAGCATTTT	CASSRFDRGNQPQHF
TRBD1	TRBV11-3	TRBJ1-2	once	TGTGCCAGCAGCTTCGGACAGGCCCCCAGCTATGGCTACACCTTC	CASSFGQAPSYGYTF
-	TRBV2	TRBJ2-7	few	TGTGCCAGCAGTGACACGGGGTACGAGCAGTACTTC	CASSDTGYEQYF
-	TRBV10-1	TRBJ2-2	-	TGCGCCAGCAGCCGCAGGGTAGGGGAGCTGTTTTTT	CASSRRVGELFF
TRBD1	TRBV25-1	TRBJ2-1	few	TGTGCCAGCAGTGAATCCGGGACAGGGGGCAATGAGCAGTTCTTC	CASSESGTGGNEQFF
TRBD2	TRBV19	TRBJ2-1	-	TGTGCCAGTAGTATCACTAGCGGGGGGCCGAGCTCCTACAATGAGCAGTTCTTC	CASSITSGGPSSYNEQFF
TRBD1	TRBV7-2	TRBJ1-5	-	TGTGCCAGCAGCCCCCAGGCGGCAGGGGGCTTGGTTTATCAGCCCCAGCATTTT	CASSPQAAGGLVYQPQHF
TRBD2	TRBV4-3	TRBJ2-3	few	TGCGCCAGCAGCCAAATAACAAGCGGGGTGCTGACGCAGTATTTT	CASSQITSGVLTQYF
-	TRBV18	TRBJ1-6	few	TGTGCCAGCTCACCAAGGGCAGGGAATAATTCACCCCTCCACTTT	CASSPRAGNNSPLHF
TRBD1	TRBV15	TRBJ1-6	-	TGTGCCACCAGCAGAACAACTCAGGGGGCTGTTTCACCCCTCCACTTT	CATSRTTQGAVSPLHF
TRBD2	TRBV4-1	TRBJ2-1	few	TGCGCCAGCAGCCAAGCTTATACGGGGGGGTCCTACAATGAGCAGTTCTTC	CASSQAYTGGSYNEQFF
TRBD1	TRBV30	TRBJ2-1	-	TGTGCCTGGAGTCCAGGGACAGGTCAAGGGCAGTTCTTC	CAWSPGTGQGQFF
TRBD1	TRBV9	TRBJ2-7	-	TGTGCCAGCAGCGTAACCGGGACAGCGACCTACGAGCAGTACTTC	CASSVTGTATYEQYF
TRBD1	TRBV7-9	TRBJ2-1	few	TGTGCCAGCAGCCCTCCGGGACAGGGGCACTACAATGAGCAGTTCTTC	CASSPPGQGHYNEQFF
-	TRBV7-6	TRBJ1-2	few	TGTGCCAGCAGCCCCTCTTCGATGGGCCTCTATGGCTACACCTTC	CASSPSSMGLYGYTF